The source of this T cell receptor beta chain is a study of T-cell memory formation after mild COVID-19. This clonotype was observed many times. Its antigen remains unidentified. This CDR3 has 13 amino acids. Trimming removed 4 bases at V and 9 bases at J, with 13 bases between. General observations from the study: Mainly CM and EM harbored the contracting CD4+ clones; mainly EMRA harbored the CD8+ ones.

After 5'RACE with constant-segment primers, TCR alpha and TCR beta cDNA libraries carrying sample barcodes and UMIs were obtained. TCRdb re-called the 5' RACE reads with MiXCR, one entry per CDR3 protein. Of about 120,000 distinct CDR3 sequences listed, 16% are singletons. The chain combines TRBV12-3 or TRBV12-4 with TRBJ2-1, with D maybe TRBD1 (6 bases). The origin of this receptor is an adult woman who had mild COVID-19 (a few samples of this study predate the infection). Cell type and time point are not known. Sequencing was performed on PBMCs or a T cell subset sorted from them (not recorded which). The CDR3 region has the DNA TGTGCCAGCAGTTCACAGGGCGGAGGTGAGCAGTTCTTC. Protein product: CASSSQGGGEQFF.